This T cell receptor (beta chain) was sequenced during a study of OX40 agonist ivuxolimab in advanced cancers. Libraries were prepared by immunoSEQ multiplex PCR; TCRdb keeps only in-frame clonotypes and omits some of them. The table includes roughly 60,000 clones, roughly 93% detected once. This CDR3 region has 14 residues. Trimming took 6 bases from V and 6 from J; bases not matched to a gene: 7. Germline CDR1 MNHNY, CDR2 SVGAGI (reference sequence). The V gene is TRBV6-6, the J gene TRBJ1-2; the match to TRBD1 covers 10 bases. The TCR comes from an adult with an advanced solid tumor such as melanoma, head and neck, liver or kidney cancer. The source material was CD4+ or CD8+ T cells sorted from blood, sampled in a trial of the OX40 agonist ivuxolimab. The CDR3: CASRSPGQGNGYTF. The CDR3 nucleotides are TGTGCCAGCAGATCTCCGGGACAGGGGAATGGCTACACCTTC.